This TCR beta chain was obtained from a study of shared clonotypes between healthy human individuals (dated by TCRdb to the early 2020s). As for the study more broadly: A few men and two women, aged 18 to 49 years, made up the cohort. For each donor, three plates each were used for CD4 naive and CD4 memory, two plates were used for CD8 naive, and one plate was used for CD8 memory. Blood TCR repertoires of a handful of healthy adults were deeply sequenced to estimate repertoire size and the extent of clonotype sharing between individuals. Different laboratories and diverse techniques were used to prepare libraries and sequence TCR repertoires, to increase sequencing depth and limit assay-specific biases. Per donor, leukapheresis produced somewhere between about 0.94 and 8.9 billion PBMCs. General conclusions and limits of the study: Sampling was restricted to blood, and TCR repertoires in tissue are likely to differ from TCR repertoires in blood. Estimated clonotype richness was generally larger for naive than for memory subsets. Higher generation probabilities were observed for clonotypes shared by all four sorted-subset donors than for non-shared clonotypes. Rarefaction of sorted-subset datasets indicated incomplete sequencing despite the large sequencing depth. The genetic and exposure-history diversity represented was limited by the small number of donors. Sharing across a handful of donors was observed for roughly 5% of naive CD4, around 3.5% of naive CD8, roughly 2.3% of memory CD4, and 0.4% of memory CD8 clonotypes. Pairwise subsampling led to the expectation that sequencing depth would affect the degree of clonotype sharing among donors.

On this clone: The antigen it recognizes is unknown. Nothing much larger sits one base from this clone, and base qualities are not available.

CD8 naive samples consisted of CD45RO-negative cells that were positively selected for CCR7, yielding a CD45RA+CCR7+ population without TemRA cells. Healthy HIV-negative adults with no recently reported acute infections or vaccinations were included as donors. Every donor was a Caucasian adult living in Nashville, Tennessee, USA. Blood was obtained by leukapheresis, after which PBMCs were separated by Ficoll-Histopaque density gradient centrifugation and cryopreserved in liquid nitrogen vapor phase. Analytical flow cytometry was used to check the purity and quantity of every magnetically sorted T cell population. Genomic DNA was isolated from every sorted fraction and measured by UV absorbance on a Nanodrop 2000c. V lost 2 bases and J lost 2 bases, and the count of bases not matched to a germline gene is 6. Measured from the cysteine to the phenylalanine, the CDR3 is 15 residues long. Only the CDR3 portion is preserved as DNA: 45 bases, with reading frame beginning at the first base. From the germline V gene, CDR1 is MNHNS and CDR2 is SASEGT.

Using the deep immunoSEQ assay, multiplex PCR amplified TCR CDR3 regions from genomic DNA. Extracted genomic DNA from each cell subset was distributed evenly across all wells of several immunoSEQ 96-well plates, and each plate was treated as a replicate. For sorted subsets, roughly 200 ng of genomic DNA, equivalent to roughly 30,000 T cell genomes, went into each replicate PCR. Purified libraries were measured with a Qubit 3.0 fluorometer, size-checked on a Bioanalyzer 2100, and measured again with the KAPA Library Quantification kit. A separate single-read 150-cycle Illumina NextSeq 550 flow cell was used to sequence each immunoSEQ 96-well plate. From the authors' description of their analysis: The immunoSEQ output contained only junctional sequences without quality scores, so filtering could not match that applied to full-length reads. To assign V/J genes and CDR3, sequences were annotated using PyIR, a Python wrapper for IgBLAST v1.9, with IMGT germline references. Reads with weak V/J assignments (E-value above 1e-6), missing CDR3, stop codons, out-of-frame junctions, or ambiguous translated residues were removed. V3J clonotypes were defined by identical inferred V gene, J gene, and CDR3 amino acid sequence. Percentage overlap between repertoires was computed as shared unique clonotypes divided by the size of the smaller repertoire. RTK rarefaction, the Chao1 estimator, and Recon v2.1 estimates of unobserved clonotypes were used to assess repertoire richness. OLGA was used to compute generation probabilities for all TCRbeta clonotypes that the gDNA method yielded from a handful of donors. Held by TCRdb, this immuneACCESS table contains in-frame sequences only and omits some clones. Under half of the omission traces to an unresolved V gene where checked; the cause of the rest is unknown. V, J and clone size are taken as reported in that table, and D and trimming were inferred from the DNA itself. This sample gives around 2,000,000 clones in total; approximately 95% of them show up just once. The ten biggest clones cover 1% to 1.5% of the sample.

The sequence links TRBV6-1 to TRBJ2-7, with 7 central nucleotides matching TRBD2. The sample taken for sequencing was naive CD8+ T cells sorted from blood. Taken with the paper, the label for cell subset or site translates to: CD45RA+CCR7+. This sequence originates from a man aged 18 to 30 in good health. The DNA reads as follows: TGTGCCAGCAGTGAATACCTAGCGGATACCTACGAGCAGTACTTC. This is translated as CASSEYLADTYEQYF.